These T cell receptor beta chains were read from a single sample in a study of blood T cell repertoires in COVID-19. TCRdb's table, derived via immunoSEQ multiplex PCR, lists solely in-frame clones and lacks some. The sample lists 45,000 to 50,000 clones; approximately 83% were seen once. Sequenced material: peripheral blood. These receptors all come from an elderly woman with COVID-19, enrolled during active disease. CDR3s include the opening cysteine and the closing phenylalanine or tryptophan. D genes are given only for firm matches. Rows may omit the clone size; those that give it use once, few, many or a size class.

>TRBV5-1|NA|TRBJ2-3|NA
CASSLKSTDTQYF
TGCGCCAGCAGTCTTAAATCCACAGATACGCAGTATTTT
>TRBV9|NA|TRBJ1-6|TRBD1
CASSVLGQGPEPLHF
TGTGCCAGCAGCGTACTGGGACAGGGTCCCGAGCCCCTCCACTTT
>TRBV10-3|few|TRBJ1-1|TRBD1
CAIRGQGGAFF
TGTGCCATCAGGGGACAGGGAGGAGCTTTCTTT
>TRBV3-1/TRBV3-2|NA|TRBJ1-3|NA
CASSQGHKAGNTIYF
TGTGCCAGCAGCCAGGGACATAAGGCTGGAAACACCATATATTTT
>TRBV5-4|few|TRBJ2-5|NA
CASSFEGGGLGTQYF
TGTGCCAGCAGCTTCGAGGGGGGGGGACTGGGGACCCAGTACTTC
>TRBV5-1|NA|TRBJ2-2|NA
CASSTEAPNTGELFF
TGCGCCAGCAGCACGGAGGCCCCGAACACCGGGGAGCTGTTTTTT
>TRBV11-2|NA|TRBJ1-2|NA
CASSRAARNYGYTF
TGTGCCAGCAGCCGAGCGGCCCGTAACTATGGCTACACCTTC
>TRBV16|few|TRBJ1-5|NA
CASSLAGPQHF
TGTGCCAGCAGCCTGGCGGGGCCCCAGCATTTT
>TRBV27|NA|TRBJ1-1|TRBD1
CASAGTGGTEAFF
TGTGCCAGCGCCGGGACAGGGGGAACTGAAGCTTTCTTT
>TRBV18|NA|TRBJ2-3|TRBD2
CASSRGLAGTDTQYF
TGTGCCAGCTCACGGGGACTAGCGGGGACAGATACGCAGTATTTT
>TRBV6-2/TRBV6-3|NA|TRBJ1-5|NA
CASSYRGNQPQHF
TGTGCCAGCAGTTACCGGGGAAATCAGCCCCAGCATTTT
>TRBV28|NA|TRBJ1-4|NA
CASSTVRGSTNEKLFF
TGTGCCAGCAGTACCGTGCGGGGATCAACTAATGAAAAACTGTTTTTT
>TRBV7-3|NA|TRBJ2-7|TRBD2
CASSPSSGPYEQYF
TGTGCCAGCAGCCCCTCTAGCGGTCCCTACGAGCAGTACTTC
>TRBV5-1|NA|TRBJ2-3|TRBD2
CASSSGLARVTDTQYF
TGCGCCAGCAGCTCGGGACTAGCGCGGGTTACAGATACGCAGTATTTT
>TRBV27|NA|TRBJ1-1|NA
CASSLAGRRGTEAFF
TGTGCCAGCAGTTTGGCCGGTAGAAGGGGCACTGAAGCTTTCTTT
>TRBV7-2|NA|TRBJ1-5|NA
CASSLIAANQPQHF
TGTGCCAGCAGCTTAATTGCGGCAAATCAGCCCCAGCATTTT
>TRBV7-2|NA|TRBJ2-3|TRBD2
CASSLGPGGTDTQYF
TGTGCCAGCAGCCTCGGGCCCGGGGGGACAGATACGCAGTATTTT
>TRBV5-1|NA|TRBJ2-3|TRBD2
CASSRRTSGDTDTQYF
TGCGCCAGCAGCCGCCGGACTAGCGGGGACACAGATACGCAGTATTTT
>TRBV13|NA|TRBJ2-5|NA
CASSLWGGEYQETQYF
TGTGCCAGCAGCTTATGGGGCGGGGAGTACCAAGAGACCCAGTACTTC
>TRBV5-1|once|TRBJ2-1|NA
CASSLGLAEQFF
TGCGCCAGCAGCTTGGGGCTAGCGGAGCAGTTCTTC
>TRBV4-1|NA|TRBJ2-3|TRBD2
CASSQWASGSTDTQYF
TGCGCCAGCAGCCAATGGGCTAGCGGGAGTACAGATACGCAGTATTTT
>TRBV29-1|NA|TRBJ2-7|NA
CSVGGSAYEQYF
TGCAGCGTTGGAGGTTCGGCCTACGAGCAGTACTTC
>TRBV2|NA|TRBJ1-4|NA
CASSDTGKDEKLFF
TGTGCCAGCAGTGATACAGGGAAGGATGAAAAACTGTTTTTT
>TRBV5-6|NA|TRBJ2-6|NA
CASSIISGLSGSGANVLTF
TGTGCCAGCAGCATAATATCGGGACTCTCTGGCTCTGGGGCCAACGTCCTGACTTTC
>TRBV4-2|NA|TRBJ1-1|TRBD1
CASSPRQGADTEAFF
TGTGCCAGCAGCCCGAGACAGGGGGCGGACACTGAAGCTTTCTTT
>TRBV5-6|NA|TRBJ1-1|NA
CASSQAGGGGTEAFF
TGTGCCAGCAGCCAAGCGGGAGGAGGGGGGACTGAAGCTTTCTTT
>TRBV6-1|NA|TRBJ2-7|TRBD1
CASSGGTGGTYYEQYF
TGTGCCAGCAGTGGAGGGACAGGGGGCACTTATTACGAGCAGTACTTC
>TRBV29-1|NA|TRBJ1-1|NA
CSTVPGPNTEAFF
TGCAGCACGGTCCCAGGGCCGAACACTGAAGCTTTCTTT
>TRBV3-1/TRBV3-2|NA|TRBJ2-7|NA
CASSQGAEYYEQYF
TGTGCCAGCAGCCAAGGGGCTGAGTACTACGAGCAGTACTTC
>TRBV6-5|NA|TRBJ1-1|TRBD1
CASITSGTGGTEAFF
TGTGCCAGCATTACATCCGGGACAGGGGGCACTGAAGCTTTCTTT
>TRBV2|once|TRBJ2-3|TRBD2
CASKLAGGRTDTQYF
TGTGCCAGCAAGCTAGCGGGAGGCCGCACAGATACGCAGTATTTT
>TRBV7-2|NA|TRBJ1-6|NA
CASSSRYGVEGSPLHF
TGTGCCAGCAGCTCGCGGTACGGGGTAGAGGGTTCACCCCTCCACTTT
>TRBV4-2|NA|TRBJ2-7|NA
CASSQEAGTSYEQYF
TGTGCCAGCAGCCAAGAGGCAGGAACCTCCTACGAGCAGTACTTC
>TRBV29-1|NA|TRBJ2-4|TRBD1
CSVEFRGRPPPQYF
TGCAGCGTTGAATTCAGGGGGCGCCCCCCCCCTCAGTACTTC
>TRBV2|NA|TRBJ1-4|NA
CASSNSPATNEKLFF
TGTGCCAGCAGTAACAGCCCTGCAACTAATGAAAAACTGTTTTTT
>TRBV5-4|once|TRBJ1-2|TRBD1
CASSELDRSYGYTF
TGTGCCAGCAGCGAGCTGGACAGGAGCTATGGCTACACCTTC
>TRBV19|NA|TRBJ2-4|NA
CASSPPGTRIAKNIQYF
TGTGCCAGTAGTCCACCCGGGACACGAATAGCCAAAAACATTCAGTACTTC
>TRBV25-1|NA|TRBJ1-2|NA
CASSEWGEFGGYTF
TGTGCCAGCAGTGAGTGGGGGGAGTTTGGAGGCTACACCTTC
>TRBV27|NA|TRBJ2-1|TRBD2
CASSFTHGGGGNEQFF
TGTGCCAGCAGTTTTACGCACGGCGGGGGGGGAAATGAGCAGTTCTTC
>TRBV24-1|NA|TRBJ2-2|NA
CATSDSTQPTGELFF
TGTGCCACCAGTGATTCGACACAGCCTACCGGGGAGCTGTTTTTT
>TRBV7-2|NA|TRBJ1-6|NA
CASSSEGSYNSPLHF
TGTGCCAGCAGCTCGGAGGGTTCCTATAATTCACCCCTCCACTTT
>TRBV10-3|NA|TRBJ2-2|TRBD1
CAISSGTANTGELFF
TGTGCCATCAGTTCAGGGACAGCGAACACCGGGGAGCTGTTTTTT
>TRBV5-6|NA|TRBJ1-5|NA
CASSLIGARRNQPQHF
TGTGCCAGCAGCCTGATAGGAGCGCGACGCAATCAGCCCCAGCATTTT
>TRBV29-1|NA|TRBJ2-6|NA
CSVEDRGRSSGANVLTF
TGCAGCGTTGAAGACAGGGGACGGAGCTCTGGGGCCAACGTCCTGACTTTC
>TRBV19|NA|TRBJ1-1|TRBD1
CASRGWDRGLNTEAFF
TGTGCCAGCCGGGGCTGGGACAGGGGACTGAACACTGAAGCTTTCTTT
>TRBV5-4|NA|TRBJ2-3|TRBD2
CASSPQTSGGRTDTQYF
TGTGCCAGCAGCCCGCAGACTAGCGGGGGCCGCACAGATACGCAGTATTTT
>TRBV18|NA|TRBJ2-7|TRBD1
CASSLRDSPSYEQYF
TGTGCCAGCTCACTCCGGGACAGCCCTTCCTACGAGCAGTACTTC